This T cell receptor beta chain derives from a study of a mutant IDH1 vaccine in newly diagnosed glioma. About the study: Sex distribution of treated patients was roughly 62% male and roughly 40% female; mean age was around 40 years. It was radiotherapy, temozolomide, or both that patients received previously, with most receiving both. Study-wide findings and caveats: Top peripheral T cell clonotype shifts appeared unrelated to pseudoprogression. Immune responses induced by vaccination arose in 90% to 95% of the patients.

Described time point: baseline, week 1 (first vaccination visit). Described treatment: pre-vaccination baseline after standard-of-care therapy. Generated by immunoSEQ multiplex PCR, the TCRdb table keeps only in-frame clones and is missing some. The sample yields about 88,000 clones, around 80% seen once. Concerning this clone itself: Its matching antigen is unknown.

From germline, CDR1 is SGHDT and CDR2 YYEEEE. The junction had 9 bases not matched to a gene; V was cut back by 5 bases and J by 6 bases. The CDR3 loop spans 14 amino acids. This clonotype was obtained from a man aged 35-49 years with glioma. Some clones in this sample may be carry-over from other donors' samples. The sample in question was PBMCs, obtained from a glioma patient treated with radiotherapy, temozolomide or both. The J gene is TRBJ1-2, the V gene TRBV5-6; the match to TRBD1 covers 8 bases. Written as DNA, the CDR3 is TGTGCCAGCAGAACCGTCGGACAGGGCCATGGCTACACCTTC. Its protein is CASRTVGQGHGYTF.